This TCR beta chain was recovered during a study of HIV-infected patients and healthy controls. cDNA was made from 400 to 500 ng RNA using alpha and beta constant primers. Each of the alpha and beta chains got its own library through chain-specific third strand synthesis with indices. One entry per CDR3 protein results from TCRdb running MiXCR on the 5' RACE reads. The sample carries roughly 3,000 distinct CDR3 sequences, 20% to 25% recorded once. All unsorted peripheral T cells were captured because whole blood was used without fractionation. Germline V gene sequence: CDR1 SGHTA, CDR2 FQGNSA. The ends lost 5 bases at V and 1 base at J; junction bases unmatched: 5. The CDR3 is made up of 15 amino acids. Judged by abundance, this clonotype is medium-sized.

The source was blood, collected before antiretroviral therapy. The sequence was obtained from an adult with HIV infection. The V and J genes are TRBV7-2 and TRBJ2-3; 8 bases agree with TRBD1. Here the CDR3 reads CASSPQGVGTDTQYF. The CDR3 DNA reads as TGTGCCAGCAGCCCACAGGGGGTGGGCACAGATACGCAGTATTTT. The full variable domain, completed using reference TRBV7-2 and TRBJ2-3, is GAGVSQSPSNKVTEKGKDVELRCDPISGHTALYWYRQSLGQGLEFLIYFQGNSAPDKSGLPSDRFSAERTGGSVSTLTIQRTQQEDSAVYLCASSPQGVGTDTQYFGPGTRLTVL.